This T cell receptor beta chain comes out of a study of tumor-infiltrating lymphocytes in primary liver carcinoma. Study summary: Between about 4.2 and 11 cm across, the tumors were all of stage T1-T3 N0M0.

This CDR3 region has 16 residues. In germline, CDR1 is WSHSY, CDR2 SAAADI. Regarding this clonotype: One end of the junction does not line up with germline, which may come from a read error.

A primer in the constant region served to generate TCR beta cDNA from roughly 550 ng of total RNA. A slightly modified ARM-PCR protocol with three nested multiplex PCR rounds produced these TCR beta libraries. TRBV1-TRBV30 forward primers paired with a C-beta reverse primer were used in the first two PCR rounds, which ran around 10 cycles each. Using its own MiXCR run on the multiplex PCR reads, TCRdb lists one record per CDR3 protein. The sample holds roughly 330,000 distinct CDR3 sequences, almost 65% seen once. Germline DNA was also extracted, while the blood RNA originated from unsorted whole blood.

The chain uses TRBV10-2 and TRBJ2-7; weak D call: TRBD1 (6 bases). This sequence originates from a man aged 40-49 years with primary liver carcinoma and hepatitis B virus infection. The specimen sequenced was peripheral blood. Written as DNA, the CDR3 is TGCGTCAGCAGAAAAGGGACACGGCTTACTTCGGGCGAGCAGTACTTC. The encoded protein is CVSRKGTRLTSGEQYF.